A selection of T cell receptor beta chains follows, all from one sample in a study of cytomegalovirus exposure and HLA in healthy donors. TCRdb's table, derived via immunoSEQ multiplex PCR, lists solely in-frame clones and lacks some. The sample has about 94,000 clones, 70% to 85% seen once. The sample was PBMCs. Receptor source: a man aged 30 to 39 in good health and CMV-seropositive. The CDR3 runs from the conserved cysteine through the conserved F or W.

v_call	j_call	cdr3_aa
TRBV15	TRBJ2-1	CATTLRDNNEQFF
TRBV11-3	TRBJ2-1	CASSLGASGDPRVNEQFF
TRBV12-5	TRBJ1-5	CASGPPADRGGSNQPQHF
TRBV6-5	TRBJ1-2	CASSYFPGQSGYTF
TRBV6-5	TRBJ2-5	CASSYLTGGETQYF
TRBV2	TRBJ2-2	CASGVTGELFF
TRBV5-4	TRBJ1-1	CASSPRPTEGTEAFF
TRBV2	TRBJ2-1	CARPRLAGESSYNEQFF
TRBV7-3	TRBJ2-5	CASSSVTGVQEETQYF
TRBV10-1	TRBJ1-1	CASSKQREGTEAFF
TRBV11-2	TRBJ2-1	CASSFESEQFF
TRBV5-4	TRBJ1-4	CASSIDRGWGEKLFF
TRBV30	TRBJ1-6	CAWSVQGVGSPLHF
TRBV19	TRBJ1-1	CASRTGTGGRNTEAFF
TRBV28	TRBJ1-4	CASSLRPEELFF
TRBV5-6	TRBJ1-5	CASSLSYRGIGNQPQNF
TRBV12-5	TRBJ1-1	CASAQYMNTEAFF
TRBV19	TRBJ1-6	CASTEGVGGDSPLHF
TRBV12-5	TRBJ2-5	CASGSVKETQYF
TRBV7-2	TRBJ2-7	CASSRLAGTGEQYF
TRBV19	TRBJ2-7	CASSLTGSGNYEQYF
TRBV6-1	NA	CASSEAQFGSGSYEQYF
TRBV4-2	TRBJ2-1	CASSPRRAKGADEQFF
TRBV18	TRBJ2-2	CASSLTGGAGELFF
TRBV9	TRBJ1-5	CASSVGQGDQPQHF
TRBV5-4	TRBJ1-2	CASSLVQGAQDYGYTF
TRBV7-9	TRBJ1-5	CASSFGGLNQPQHF
TRBV5-1	TRBJ2-1	CASSLGLAGPNEQFF
TRBV7-3	TRBJ1-1	CASSPQQGSNTEAFF
TRBV6-5	TRBJ2-7	CASSLAGGPDYEQYF
TRBV25-1	TRBJ1-4	CASSVSGKGSEKLFF
TRBV28	TRBJ1-1	CASSLSAGGTEAFF
TRBV14	TRBJ1-1	CASSPQGAKRSTEAFF
TRBV9	TRBJ1-1	CASSPGTGKMNTEAFF
TRBV5-8	TRBJ2-7	CASSLSSYEQYF
TRBV7-2	TRBJ2-1	CASSLQGPRDEQFF
TRBV7-9	TRBJ2-1	CASSLSGTGIMDEQFF